The 13 T cell receptor beta chains in this list originate from one sample, sequenced in a study of blood T cells in healthy people across ages. Sample-barcoded 5' priming and a J-beta primer mix drove a second PCR of about 6 to 12 cycles. TCRdb re-called the 5' RACE reads with MiXCR, one entry per CDR3 protein. The sample has a few hundred thousand distinct CDR3 sequences, roughly a quarter seen once. This sample also belongs to another study, concerning T cells of mothers and their children.

Sample: blood. The origin of the receptors is a boy younger than 10 in good health.

This clonotype has more than one count but fewer than ten. The chain combines TRBV20-1 with TRBJ2-7; possible D gene TRBD2, 6 bases. Germline V gives CDR1 DFQATT, CDR2 SNEGSKA (reference sequence). The CDR3 has 13 amino acids. V was cut by 3 bases and J by 3 bases, with 12 bases left in between. The CDR3 here is CSASNAGSYEQYF. CDR3 sequence (DNA): TGCAGTGCTAGTAACGCGGGGAGCTACGAGCAGTACTTC.

The chain carries TRBV4-1 and TRBJ1-2; no clear D. Trimming removed 4 bases from V and 8 bases from J, with 14 bases in between. Germline lookup yields CDR1 MGHRA and CDR2 YSYEKL. This CDR3 is built from 13 residues. DNA of the CDR3: TGCGCCAGCAGCCCGACCGGACTAGAGGGCTACACCTTC. Amino acids: CASSPTGLEGYTF.

This clonotype was found a few times. CDR3 amino acids: CSARDRGGLGGELFF. In DNA, the CDR3 is TGCAGTGCTAGAGATCGAGGGGGGCTCGGCGGGGAGCTGTTTTTT. The V call is TRBV20-1, the J call TRBJ2-2; TRBD1 or TRBD2 may be the D gene (6 bases each). Germline CDR1 is DFQATT and CDR2 is SNEGSKA (reference sequence). Deletions cut 0 bases from V and 7 bases from J, with 15 bases between. The CDR3 is 15 residues long.

This clonotype was seen more than once but under ten times. CDR3 amino acids: CASEEGPEAFF. The CDR3 DNA reads as TGTGCCAGCGAGGAGGGTCCTGAAGCTTTCTTT. The genes are TRBV6-6 and TRBJ1-1; D remains unclear. This CDR3 contains 11 residues. V gave up 8 bases and J gave up 6 bases, with 10 bases separating them. Germline V gene lookup returns CDR1 MNHNY and CDR2 SVGAGI (reference sequence).

This clonotype has just a few counts. The chain combines TRBV29-1 with TRBJ2-1; 12 nucleotides match TRBD2. Germline V CDR1 and CDR2: SQVTM, ANQGSEA. The CDR3 has 14 amino acids. V dropped 5 bases and J dropped 4; count of bases not matched to a gene: 3. The CDR3: CSVLTSGGYNEQFF. The DNA for the CDR3 is TGCAGCGTTCTCACTAGCGGGGGGTACAATGAGCAGTTCTTC.

This clonotype has more than one count but fewer than ten. The chain couples TRBV10-3 to TRBJ2-5; 7 bases line up with TRBD2. Trimming removed 5 bases from V and 4 bases from J; junction bases left unmatched: 13. Germline V gene data show CDR1 as ENHRY and CDR2 as SYGVKD. The CDR3 runs to 16 residues. The CDR3, as DNA: TGTGCCATCAGTAATATGGTGGGGGGGTACCGAGAGACCCAGTACTTC. Encoded protein: CAISNMVGGYRETQYF.

CDR3 protein: CSVSGADGYTF. CDR3 bases: TGCAGCGTATCAGGGGCAGATGGCTACACCTTC. J is TRBJ1-2 and V is TRBV29-1; TRBD1 might be the D (6 bases). Trimming stripped 6 bases from V and 6 bases from J, with 11 bases between. The CDR3 covers 11 residues. Germline CDR1 reads SQVTM; CDR2 reads ANQGSEA. The variable domain in full, with the rest retrieved from reference TRBV29-1 and TRBJ1-2, is SAVISQKPSRDICQRGTSLTIQCQVDSQVTMMFWYRQQPGQSLTLIATANQGSEATYESGFVIDKFPISRPNLTFSTLTVSNMSPEDSSIYLCSVSGADGYTFGSGTRLTVV.

Only a few counts were recorded for this clonotype. The rearrangement uses TRBV2 and TRBJ2-5; D ambiguous. The CDR3 contains 12 residues. Germline loops: CDR1 SNHLY, CDR2 FYNNEI. V lost 7 bases to trimming and J lost 5 bases, with 11 bases between them. The CDR3 region has the DNA TGTGCCAGCATCCGAATACGGGAGACCCAGTACTTC. Translating it yields CASIRIRETQYF.

This sequence joins TRBV4-3 and TRBJ2-5, with 10 bases fitting TRBD2. The J call may be in error: the DNA end matches TRBJ2-1 better. The length of the CDR3 is 15 residues. CDR1 is LGHNA, CDR2 YSLEER, per germline. The CDR3 nucleotides are TGCGCCAGCAGCCAAGATCGACTAGCGGGCAGCGAGCAGTTCTTC. It specifies CASSQDRLAGSEQFF.

J is TRBJ2-3 and V is TRBV20-1; D is uncertain. The CDR3 covers 13 residues. The germline V and J ends were trimmed by 0 bases and 5 bases, with 9 bases remaining between them. Germline V CDR1 and CDR2: DFQATT, SNEGSKA (reference sequence). The CDR3 protein is CSARDWSKDTQYF. The CDR3 DNA reads as TGCAGTGCTAGAGACTGGTCGAAAGATACGCAGTATTTT.

The J gene is TRBJ2-4, the V gene TRBV10-3, with TRBD2 matching over 8 bases. CDR3 length: 13 residues. Germline CDR1 and CDR2: ENHRY and SYGVKD. Trimming at V came to 0 bases and at J to 11 bases, leaving 3 bases not matched to a gene. DNA for the CDR3: TGTGCCATCAGTGAGTCGACACTAGCGGTTCAGTACTTC. Its protein is CAISESTLAVQYF.

The chain combines TRBV12-5 with TRBJ1-2; TRBD1 matches 9 bases. The CDR3 is made up of 15 amino acids. The V gene's germline CDR1 is LGHNT and CDR2 FRNRAP. J was trimmed by 4 bases and V by 7 bases; bases with no gene match: 10. The CDR3 region is CASVGRNRGPYGYTF. CDR3 sequence (DNA): TGTGCTAGTGTGGGACGAAACAGGGGGCCCTATGGCTACACCTTC. Based on the CDR3 plus reference TRBV12-5 and TRBJ1-2, the full variable domain is DARVTQTPRHKVTEMGQEVTMRCQPILGHNTVFWYRQTMMQGLELLAYFRNRAPLDDSGMPKDRFSAEMPDATLATLKIQPSEPRDSAVYFCASVGRNRGPYGYTFGSGTRLTVV.

The chain is built from TRBV5-1 and TRBJ2-5; tentative D call: TRBD1 (7 bases). The CDR3 is 16 amino acids. Germline CDR1 and CDR2: SGHRS and YFSETQ. Deletions cut 0 bases from V and 1 base from J, with 13 bases between. The CDR3 loop is CASSLVPRGAQETQYF. The CDR3 DNA reads TGCGCCAGCAGCTTGGTTCCCAGGGGGGCCCAAGAGACCCAGTACTTC.